One and the same sample provided the 22 T cell receptor beta chains below, sequenced in a study of a mutant IDH1 vaccine in newly diagnosed glioma. Profiling relied on immunoSEQ multiplex PCR, and the TCRdb table lists in-frame clones only, not all of them. The sample comprises roughly 84,000 clones, over 75% of which are singletons, and 5% to 5.5% rests with the top ten. Sample time point: baseline, week 1 (first vaccination visit). Treatment described: pre-vaccination baseline after standard-of-care therapy. The sequencing used PBMCs, collected from a glioma patient treated with radiotherapy, temozolomide or both. The receptors originated from a man aged 40-49 years with glioma. Some clones in this sample may be carry-over from other donors' samples.

The V and J genes are TRBV29-1 and TRBJ2-7; 7 nucleotides line up with TRBD2. J gave up 12 bases and V 3 bases, and 11 bases lay outside the gene matches. Looked up from germline, CDR1 is SQVTM and CDR2 is ANQGSEA. The CDR3 consists of 12 residues. Written as DNA, the CDR3 is TGCAGCGTTGAGAGCGGGACCCCAGGGCGGTACTTC. This encodes CSVESGTPGRYF.

The chain uses TRBV5-1 and TRBJ2-7; D is tentatively TRBD1 or TRBD2 (5 bases each). Trimming stripped 0 bases from V and 0 bases from J, with 7 bases between. Germline CDR1 is SGHRS and CDR2 is YFSETQ. The CDR3 consists of 14 residues. The CDR3 is CASSLEGSSYEQYF. CDR3 in DNA: TGCGCCAGCAGCTTGGAGGGGAGCTCCTACGAGCAGTACTTC.

CDR3 region: CASNSDRARDTEAFF. As DNA, the CDR3 is TGTGCCAGCAACAGCGACAGGGCGCGGGACACTGAAGCTTTCTTT. The chain combines TRBV2 with TRBJ1-1; TRBD1 aligns across 7 bases. The germline V gene has CDR1 SNHLY and CDR2 FYNNEI. This CDR3 spans 15 amino acids. J gave up 3 bases and V 7 bases, and 11 bases lay outside the gene matches.

The rearrangement links TRBV7-9 to TRBJ1-1; D possibly corresponds to TRBD1 (6 bases). Germline V gene data show CDR1 as SEHNR and CDR2 as FQNEAQ (reference sequence). The V and J ends lost 5 bases and 1 base respectively, with 11 bases between them. The CDR3 has 14 amino acids. CDR3 sequence: CASSQGHPNTEAFF. The CDR3 DNA reads TGTGCCAGCAGCCAGGGACACCCGAACACTGAAGCTTTCTTT.

This clone was observed once. The rearrangement joins TRBV6-1 to TRBJ2-1, with D tentatively TRBD1 (6 bases). The CDR3 covers 17 residues. Trimming cost V 4 bases and J 5 bases, with 21 bases left between them. Per the germline V gene, CDR1 is MNHNS and CDR2 is SASEGT. In DNA, the CDR3 is TGTGCCAGCAGTGGCAGCTCTTCGGGACAAGACCACAATGAGCAGTTCTTC. Amino acid sequence: CASSGSSSGQDHNEQFF.

This clone was recorded only once. J is TRBJ2-1 and V is TRBV18, with 11 positions matching TRBD2. CDR3 length: 16 residues. Germline V gives CDR1 KGHSH, CDR2 LQKENI. V lost 1 base and J lost 5; bases outside the gene matches: 4. Written as DNA, the CDR3 is TGTGCCAGCTCACCACGCCTAGCGGGGGGCCACAATGAGCAGTTCTTC. This encodes CASSPRLAGGHNEQFF.

The genes are TRBV5-6 and TRBJ1-2; the match to TRBD1 covers 7 bases. Germline V gene data show CDR1 as SGHDT and CDR2 as YYEEEE. The CDR3 contains 14 residues. V gave up 0 bases and J gave up 4 bases; unmatched junction bases: 3. The CDR3 region has the DNA TGTGCCAGCAGCTTGGACAGGGGAATCTATGGCTACACCTTC. It specifies CASSLDRGIYGYTF.

The rearrangement links TRBV7-9 to TRBJ1-1; TRBD1 aligns across 9 bases. CDR3 length equals 14 residues. Germline assignment: CDR1 SEHNR and CDR2 FQNEAQ (reference sequence). V shed 5 bases and J 4 bases; nucleotides not matched to a gene: 5. CDR3 region: CASSLGQGTTEAFF. Written as DNA, the CDR3 is TGTGCCAGCAGCCTTGGACAGGGGACCACTGAAGCTTTCTTT.

The chain carries TRBV5-4 and TRBJ1-4; D unclear. Germline CDR1 SGHNT, CDR2 YYREEE (reference sequence). V was pared by 2 bases and J by 12 bases, with 11 bases between. This CDR3 is built from 12 residues. CDR3 sequence reads: CASSLMGSQLFF. CDR3 coding DNA: TGTGCCAGCAGCTTAATGGGGAGTCAACTGTTTTTT.

V is TRBV6-5 and J is TRBJ2-2, with D possibly TRBD1 on 6 matching bases. The CDR3 has 14 residues. Trimming shortened V by 7 bases and J by 1 base, and 10 bases separated the two germline ends. The germline gives CDR1 MNHEY, CDR2 SVGAGI. CDR3 loop: CASNRQVNTGELFF. The CDR3 DNA is TGTGCCAGCAACAGACAGGTGAACACCGGGGAGCTGTTTTTT.

This clone was recorded only once. CDR3 sequence (DNA): TGTGCCACCAGCAGGAGGGGGGACGAGCAGTACTTC. Its translation: CATSRRGDEQYF. The V call is TRBV15, the J call TRBJ2-7, with D perhaps being TRBD1 or TRBD2 (6 bases each). Germline-derived CDR1 and CDR2 are LNHNV and YYDKDF (reference sequence). V shed 3 bases and J shed 5 bases, with 8 bases lying between them. CDR3 length: 12 amino acids.

This chain links TRBV21-1 with TRBJ2-4; the D segment call TRBD1 is taken from the table without a DNA check. TRBV21-1 is an annotated pseudogene. CDR3 size: 16 residues. The DNA of the CDR3 is TGTGCCAGCAGCAAAGCAGGGGAAAGAGCCAAAAACATTCAGTACTTC. Residues: CASSKAGERAKNIQYF.

With respect to this clone: Within the sample, other DNA sequences also encode this same CDR3. The gene calls are TRBV13 and TRBJ1-1; maybe TRBD1 (5 bases). The CDR3 is made up of 14 amino acids. Germline V lookup: CDR1 PRHDT, CDR2 FYEKMQ (reference sequence). Trimming left V 5 bases short and J 1 base short, with 11 bases between. The CDR3 loop reads CASSRGRPNTEAFF. DNA of the CDR3: TGTGCCAGCAGCCGGGGACGGCCGAACACTGAAGCTTTCTTT.

This rearrangement joins TRBV19 to TRBJ1-1; no reliable D call. The V and J ends lost 1 base and 4 bases respectively, with 16 bases between them. Looked up from germline, CDR1 is LNHDA and CDR2 is SQIVND (reference sequence). The CDR3 has 16 amino acids. CDR3 DNA: TGTGCCAGTAGTATAGTTGCCGGGAAGGTGAGCACTGAAGCTTTCTTT. It yields the protein CASSIVAGKVSTEAFF. The variable domain in full, completed from reference TRBV19 and TRBJ1-1, reads DGGITQSPKYLFRKEGQNVTLSCEQNLNHDAMYWYRQDPGQGLRLIYYSQIVNDFQKGDIAEGYSVSREKKESFPLTVTSAQKNPTAFYLCASSIVAGKVSTEAFFGQGTRLTVV.

About this clone itself: The DNA is omitted, as the CDR3 cannot be located on it reliably, and the CDR3 follows TCRdb's listing. The V call is TRBV5-1, the J call TRBJ1-1; the DNA was not compared with TRBD1, the D call given in the table. The CDR3 has 13 amino acids, counting both end residues. The germline CDR1 and CDR2 sequences are SGHRS and YFSETQ. CDR3 loop: CASSWGQGAGTFF.

The V gene is TRBV30, the J gene TRBJ1-6, with a weak D call TRBD1 (6 bases). The CDR3 loop spans 15 amino acids. The ends were cut back, 5 bases at V and 6 bases at J, with 17 bases in the middle. Germline CDR1 and CDR2: GTSNPN and SVGIG (reference sequence). The CDR3 sequence: CAWDEQGHGNSPLHF. The CDR3 DNA reads as TGTGCCTGGGATGAACAGGGACATGGTAATTCACCCCTCCACTTT.

CDR3 in DNA: TGTGCCAGCAGTACCGAGGGGGGCACTACAAGGAGGGAGCAGTACTTC. It encodes CASSTEGGTTRREQYF. V usage is TRBV7-8 and J usage is TRBJ2-7, with D perhaps TRBD1 or TRBD2 (6 bases each). Trimming removed 6 bases from V and 7 bases from J, with 25 bases in between. CDR1 is SGHVS, CDR2 FQNEAQ, per germline. The CDR3 has 16 residues.

In DNA, the CDR3 is TGTGCCAGCAGAACCCTCGGTGGCACTGAAGCTTTCTTT. It translates to CASRTLGGTEAFF. V is TRBV6-5 and J is TRBJ1-1; D ambiguous. This CDR3 comprises 13 residues. Germline loops: CDR1 MNHEY, CDR2 SVGAGI. The V end was cut by 6 bases, the J end by 4 bases, with 12 bases between.

This clone was seen only a few times. This chain links TRBV27 with TRBJ1-6; 9 bases agree with TRBD1. Looked up from germline, CDR1 is MNHEY and CDR2 is SMNVEV (reference sequence). Trimming removed 3 bases from V and 10 bases from J; junction bases left unmatched: 7. The CDR3 extends over 15 amino acids. Here the CDR3 reads CASSFGTGLRSPLHF. The CDR3 nucleotides are TGTGCCAGCAGTTTCGGGACAGGGTTACGATCACCCCTCCACTTT.

This clone appeared a single time. The J gene is TRBJ2-7, the V gene TRBV6-1; either TRBD1 or TRBD2 may supply D (5 bases each). V dropped 6 bases and J dropped 2 bases, with 14 bases sitting between them. Per the germline V gene, CDR1 is MNHNS and CDR2 is SASEGT. The CDR3 length is 14 residues. This CDR3 reads CASRGTVPPYEQYF. CDR3 sequence (DNA): TGTGCCAGCAGGGGGACGGTCCCTCCCTACGAGCAGTACTTC.

The CDR3 loop is CAWKPSINYNEQFF. CDR3 in DNA: TGTGCCTGGAAGCCTAGCATAAACTACAATGAGCAGTTCTTC. The chain uses TRBV30 and TRBJ2-1; possible D gene TRBD2, 5 bases. Germline V gene sequence: CDR1 GTSNPN, CDR2 SVGIG (reference sequence). CDR3 size: 14 residues. With 4 bases removed from V and 3 bases from J, the gap between germline ends came to 13 bases.

The V and J genes are TRBV2 and TRBJ2-3, with 7 bases that match TRBD2. The junction had 13 bases not matched to a gene; V was cut back by 8 bases and J by 2 bases. The V gene's germline CDR1 is SNHLY and CDR2 FYNNEI. This CDR3 is built from 16 residues. This CDR3 is CASGSGDPEFTDTQYF. The CDR3 coding sequence is TGTGCCAGCGGGAGCGGGGACCCGGAATTCACAGATACGCAGTATTTT. Supplemented by reference TRBV2 and TRBJ2-3, the full variable domain reads EPEVTQTPSHQVTQMGQEVILRCVPISNHLYFYWYRQILGQKVEFLVSFYNNEISEKSEIFDDQFSVERPDGSNFTLKIRSTKLEDSAMYFCASGSGDPEFTDTQYFGPGTRLTVL.